Listed below are T cell receptor beta chains from one sample, sequenced in a study of shared clonotypes between healthy human individuals. Using immunoSEQ multiplex PCR, the repertoire was profiled, and TCRdb retains in-frame clones only, with some absent. This table holds about 580,000 clones, roughly 98% found once. The sample comprised naive CD8+ T cells sorted from blood. The receptors shown here come from a young man in good health. CDR3s include the opening cysteine and the closing phenylalanine or tryptophan. D genes are given only for firm matches. Not all rows give a size; the values are once, few, many and, for expanded clones, a class.

D	V	J	size	DNA	CDR3
NA	TRBV19	TRBJ1-5	NA	TGTGCCAGTAGTATAGATGGCTGGACGGAACAGCCCCAGCATTTT	CASSIDGWTEQPQHF
TRBD2	TRBV2	TRBJ2-3	NA	TGTGCCAACCCCTATAGCGGGAGTAAGCTAGATACGCAGTATTTT	CANPYSGSKLDTQYF
NA	TRBV7-8	TRBJ1-1	NA	TGTGCCAGCAGCCCAACACGGGTCGGGGACACTGAAGCTTTCTTT	CASSPTRVGDTEAFF
NA	TRBV7-9	TRBJ1-4	NA	TGTGCCAGCAGCTTAGCCGACAGGCCTGAAAAACTGTTTTTT	CASSLADRPEKLFF
TRBD1	TRBV2	TRBJ2-4	NA	TGTGCCAGCGGGGGACAGGGTCTGTACTTC	CASGGQGLYF
NA	TRBV7-9	TRBJ1-5	NA	TGTGCCAGCAGCTTAGCGGGGGGTTTCGGTCAGCCCCAGCATTTT	CASSLAGGFGQPQHF
NA	TRBV7-8	TRBJ2-1	NA	TGTGCCAGCAGCTTAAGACGGGACTGGGACAATGAGCAGTTCTTC	CASSLRRDWDNEQFF
NA	TRBV11-2	TRBJ2-2	NA	TGTGCCAGCAGTGCTACGAACACCGGGGAGCTGTTTTTT	CASSATNTGELFF
TRBD2	TRBV18	TRBJ2-1	NA	TGTGCCAGCTCACCACTAGCGGGAGCTTATGAGCAGTTCTTC	CASSPLAGAYEQFF
TRBD2	TRBV4-2	TRBJ2-3	NA	TGTGCCAGCAGCCAAGGGACTAGCGGGAGGGATCGGAATACGCAGTATTTT	CASSQGTSGRDRNTQYF
TRBD2	TRBV4-1	TRBJ2-7	NA	TGCGCCAGCAGCCAAGCGGGACTAGCTGGGGAGCAGTACTTC	CASSQAGLAGEQYF
NA	TRBV6-5	TRBJ2-1	NA	TGTGCCACCAGGACCCATACGAATGAGCAGTTCTTC	CATRTHTNEQFF
TRBD1	TRBV30	TRBJ1-1	NA	TGTGCCTGGGGGACAGTGAACACTGAAGCTTTCTTT	CAWGTVNTEAFF
TRBD1	TRBV5-4	TRBJ1-1	NA	TGTGCCAGCAGCTTGGGGGGACAGACGAAAGCTTTCTTT	CASSLGGQTKAFF
NA	TRBV27	TRBJ2-2	NA	TGTGCCAGCAGTCTTAACACCGGGGAGCTGTTTTTT	CASSLNTGELFF
TRBD2	TRBV11-2	TRBJ2-1	once	TGTGCCAGCAGCCCCCGCGGACTAGCGGGAGACAATGAGCAGTTCTTC	CASSPRGLAGDNEQFF
NA	TRBV7-6	TRBJ2-7	NA	TGTGCCAGCAGCTTTCTAAAGGGGACCGAGCAGTACTTC	CASSFLKGTEQYF
NA	TRBV13	TRBJ2-7	NA	TGTGCCAGCAGCTCCGATAGGGACTCCTCCTACGAGCAGTACTTC	CASSSDRDSSYEQYF
NA	TRBV27	TRBJ1-1	NA	TGTGCCAGCAGTTGGGCCCCGAACACTGAAGCTTTCTTT	CASSWAPNTEAFF
NA	TRBV6-6	TRBJ2-2	once	TGTGCCAGCAGTCCCGGGCCTAACACCGGGGAGCTGTTTTTT	CASSPGPNTGELFF
NA	TRBV7-9	TRBJ2-7	NA	TGTGCCATCCAGCCACAGGGCTACGAGCAGTACTTC	CAIQPQGYEQYF
TRBD2	TRBV27	TRBJ2-3	NA	TGTGCCAGCAGCATTGGGACTAGCGGGAGTGCTACGCAGTATTTT	CASSIGTSGSATQYF
TRBD2	TRBV27	TRBJ2-1	NA	TGTGCCAGCACCTTTCGGACTAGCGGGAGAGGGCACAATGAGCAGTTCTTC	CASTFRTSGRGHNEQFF
NA	TRBV6-1	TRBJ1-1	once	TGTGCCAGCAGTGGGGCTTTCTTT	CASSGAFF
TRBD1	TRBV29-1	TRBJ2-1	NA	TGCAGCGTTGAATGGGACAGGGAGAATGAGCAGTTCTTC	CSVEWDRENEQFF
TRBD1	TRBV4-1	TRBJ2-1	NA	TGCGCCAGCAGGACGACCGGGACAGGCTCCTACAATGAGCAGTTCTTC	CASRTTGTGSYNEQFF
NA	TRBV7-9	TRBJ2-1	few	TGTGCCAGCAGTTCCGACATTTACAATGAGCAGTTCTTC	CASSSDIYNEQFF
NA	TRBV4-3	TRBJ1-2	NA	TGCGCCAGCAGCCAAGATACCCTACAGGGTTACTATGGCTACACCTTC	CASSQDTLQGYYGYTF
TRBD2	TRBV9	TRBJ2-3	NA	TGTGCCAGCAGCGTACTAGCGGCCCCCACAGATACGCAGTATTTT	CASSVLAAPTDTQYF
NA	TRBV7-9	TRBJ2-5	NA	TGTGCCAGCAGATCCGGAGGGGAGCGGGAAGAGACCCAGTACTTC	CASRSGGEREETQYF
TRBD2	TRBV7-9	TRBJ2-7	NA	TGTGCCAGCAGCCCGACTAGCGGGAGGTCCGGGAACGAGCAGTACTTC	CASSPTSGRSGNEQYF
NA	TRBV27	TRBJ2-1	NA	TGTGCCAGCAGTTTAGGGCTTCCACCCAATGAGCAGTTCTTC	CASSLGLPPNEQFF
NA	TRBV25-1	TRBJ2-7	NA	TGTGCCAGCAGTGAATACCGGCGGATCGTCCGCTACGAGCAGTACTTC	CASSEYRRIVRYEQYF
NA	TRBV7-9	TRBJ2-5	NA	TGTGCCAGCAGCGCCCGGCGGGGGCCCCAAGAGACCCAGTACTTC	CASSARRGPQETQYF
TRBD1	TRBV9	TRBJ1-4	NA	TGTGCCAGCAGCGTAGGGGGACAGTTGAATGAAAAACTGTTTTTT	CASSVGGQLNEKLFF
NA	TRBV4-1	TRBJ2-1	NA	TGCGCCAGCAGCCCCACAGGGAGCTCCTACAATGAGCAGTTCTTC	CASSPTGSSYNEQFF
NA	TRBV29-1	TRBJ2-2	NA	TGCAGCGTTGAACAGGAGAACACCGGGGAGCTGTTTTTT	CSVEQENTGELFF
NA	TRBV4-1	TRBJ1-4	NA	TGCGCCAGCAGCCAACAATCGGGGGGATATAATGAAAAACTGTTTTTT	CASSQQSGGYNEKLFF
NA	TRBV4-2	TRBJ2-7	NA	TGTGCCAGCAGCCAGCCCACAGGGAGGGGCGAGCAGTACTTC	CASSQPTGRGEQYF
NA	TRBV18	TRBJ2-5	once	TGTGCCAGCTCAAAAGACATGGTGGAGACCCAGTACTTC	CASSKDMVETQYF
NA	TRBV7-8	TRBJ2-1	NA	TGTGCCAGCAGCTTACTAGTGCGCTCCTACAATGAGCAGTTCTTC	CASSLLVRSYNEQFF